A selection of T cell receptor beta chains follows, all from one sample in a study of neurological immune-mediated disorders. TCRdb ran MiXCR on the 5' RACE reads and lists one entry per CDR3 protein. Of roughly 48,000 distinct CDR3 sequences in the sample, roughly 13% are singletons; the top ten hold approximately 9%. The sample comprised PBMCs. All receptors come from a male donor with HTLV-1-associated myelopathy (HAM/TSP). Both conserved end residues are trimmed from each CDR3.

CDR3: ASRRTSGGVSTDTQY; J: TRBJ2-3; V: TRBV6-5
CDR3: SASLRVRRNQPQN; J: TRBJ1-5; V: TRBV20-1
CDR3: ASRLGTVVSGANVLT; J: TRBJ2-6; V: TRBV5-6
CDR3: ASRTNREAF; J: TRBJ1-1; V: TRBV11-3
CDR3: ASSQPWRDTGELF; J: TRBJ2-2; V: TRBV5-1
CDR3: ATSRGGGQGVSGAF; J: TRBJ1-1; V: TRBV15
CDR3: ASSISGVETQY; J: TRBJ2-5; V: TRBV27
CDR3: SAGISGGGDTQY; J: TRBJ2-3; V: TRBV20-1
CDR3: ASSNLRLQAF; J: TRBJ1-1; V: TRBV7-2
CDR3: ASSRETVNTEAF; J: TRBJ1-1; V: TRBV14
CDR3: ASSFTGAGDTQY; J: TRBJ2-3; V: TRBV5-1
CDR3: ASSFQGNTEAF; J: TRBJ1-1; V: TRBV7-2
CDR3: AISESRTGDYGYT; J: TRBJ1-2; V: TRBV10-3
CDR3: SAEIGGEAF; J: TRBJ1-1; V: TRBV20-1
CDR3: ASSSSTGSNYGYT; J: TRBJ1-2; V: TRBV5-1
CDR3: ASSWWQGSLRETQY; J: TRBJ2-5; V: TRBV5-1
CDR3: ASSPKADQPQH; J: TRBJ1-5; V: TRBV4-3
CDR3: ASSLSYSSGNTIY; J: TRBJ1-3; V: TRBV27
CDR3: ASSQDTGFGDTEAF; J: TRBJ1-1; V: TRBV4-1
CDR3: ASSERGEQY; J: TRBJ2-7; V: TRBV12-3/TRBV12-4
CDR3: ASSPLDGYEQY; J: TRBJ2-7; V: TRBV18
CDR3: ASSLYTDTQY; J: TRBJ2-3; V: TRBV7-9